One sample yielded the 26 T cell receptor beta chains listed below, sequenced in a study of blood T cell repertoires in COVID-19. This table comes from immunoSEQ multiplex PCR, and its TCRdb copy is limited to in-frame clones, with some not included. The sample shows more than 25,000 clones, less than 90% of them seen only once. Material: peripheral blood. The receptor set was obtained from a human donor with active COVID-19. The donor label of this sample is uncertain.

V is TRBV5-3 and J is TRBJ1-6, with 8 positions matching TRBD1. TRBV5-3 counts as an open reading frame of uncertain function. The CDR3 totals 17 residues. J gave up 6 bases and V 0 bases, and 8 bases lay outside the gene matches. The CDR3, as DNA: TGTGCCAGAAGCTTGGTTGGACAGGGTCTTGGTAATTCACCCCTCCACTTT. Protein sequence: CARSLVGQGLGNSPLHF.

J is TRBJ2-7 and V is TRBV28, with 13 bases identical to TRBD2. Trimming took 3 bases from V and 3 from J; bases not matched to a gene: 8. This CDR3 region has 17 residues. Germline V gene sequence: CDR1 MDHEN, CDR2 SYDVKM. CDR3 sequence (DNA): TGTGCCAGCAGTTTCAGGACTAGCGGGAGCGCTGACTACGAGCAGTACTTC. Encoded protein: CASSFRTSGSADYEQYF.

The V and J genes are TRBV6-6 and TRBJ2-7; D is possibly TRBD1 (6 bases). Germline-derived CDR1 and CDR2 are MNHNY and SVGAGI (reference sequence). Trimming took off 7 bases at V and 7 bases at J, with 14 bases between the two ends. CDR3 length equals 12 residues. The CDR3 region has the DNA TGTGCCAGCACAGGGGATTCGCCAGAGCAGTACTTC. Protein product: CASTGDSPEQYF.

The V and J genes are TRBV19 and TRBJ2-1, with a weak D call TRBD1 (5 bases). V was clipped by 4 bases and J by 2 bases, with 12 bases between them. Germline V gives CDR1 LNHDA, CDR2 SQIVND (reference sequence). This CDR3 is built from 15 residues. In nucleotides, the CDR3 is TGTGCCAGTAGTAACCGACAGTTAACCTACAATGAGCAGTTCTTC. The encoded protein is CASSNRQLTYNEQFF.

This sequence joins TRBV7-9 and TRBJ1-2; 7 bases agree with TRBD1. V shed 5 bases, J shed 8 bases, and the junction held 8 bases outside the gene matches. The CDR3 runs to 13 residues. CDR1 and CDR2 (germline): SEHNR, FQNEAQ (reference sequence). The CDR3 DNA reads as TGTGCCAGCAGCCCCACAGGGGTCGAGGGCTACACCTTC. Protein: CASSPTGVEGYTF. The full variable domain, its missing parts supplied by reference TRBV7-9 and TRBJ1-2, is DTGVSQNPRHKITKRGQNVTFRCDPISEHNRLYWYRQTLGQGPEFLTYFQNEAQLEKSRLLSDRFSAERPKGSFSTLEIQRTEQGDSAMYLCASSPTGVEGYTFGSGTRLTVV.

The chain uses TRBV12-3 or TRBV12-4 and TRBJ1-5, with D possibly matching TRBD1 (5 bases). This CDR3 contains 13 residues. The CDR3: CATAPSGNQPQHF. CDR3 DNA sequence: TGTGCTACCGCCCCCTCAGGGAATCAGCCCCAGCATTTT.

CDR3 sequence reads: CASRLVLAGAYEQYF. Here the CDR3 DNA reads TGTGCAAGTCGCTTAGTCCTAGCGGGGGCGTACGAGCAGTACTTC. The chain uses TRBV12-2 and TRBJ2-7; TRBD2, the table's D call, lacks a check against the DNA. TRBV12-2 is designated a pseudogene. This CDR3 is 15 amino acids long.

This clone has only one observation. The chain employs TRBV5-1 and TRBJ2-5; 9 nucleotides line up with TRBD1. The CDR3 spans 14 residues. CDR1 is SGHRS and CDR2 is YFSETQ in the germline V gene. V gave up 4 bases and J gave up 1 base; unmatched junction bases: 2. The CDR3 protein is CASSPGQGQETQYF. The CDR3 region has the DNA TGCGCCAGCAGCCCGGGACAGGGCCAAGAGACCCAGTACTTC.

The chain joins TRBV5-8 to TRBJ1-3; no reliable D call. This CDR3 has 14 amino acids. The germline V gene encodes CDR1 SGHTS and CDR2 YDEGEE. V was clipped by 4 bases and J by 1 base, with 9 bases between them. CDR3 protein: CASSRGSSGNTIYF. The CDR3 nucleotides read TGTGCCAGCAGCCGCGGAAGTTCTGGAAACACCATATATTTT.

The V call is TRBV29-1, the J call TRBJ2-7; a weak D match, TRBD1 (5 bases). Trimming took off 6 bases at V and 2 bases at J, with 11 bases between the two ends. Germline V gene lookup returns CDR1 SQVTM and CDR2 ANQGSEA. This CDR3 is 12 amino acids long. CDR3 bases: TGCAGCGTGAGGAAGGGGACCTACGAGCAGTACTTC. It translates to CSVRKGTYEQYF.

CDR3 bases: TGCGCCAGCAGCTTAGGACAGGGAGCACAAACCTGGGGCGGCATTCAGTACTTC. Its protein is CASSLGQGAQTWGGIQYF. The chain is built from TRBV5-1 and TRBJ2-4; 8 bases line up with TRBD1. CDR1 and CDR2 from the germline V gene are SGHRS and YFSETQ. V shed 2 bases and J 9 bases; nucleotides not matched to a gene: 19. The CDR3 totals 18 residues. Together with reference TRBV5-1 and TRBJ2-4, the CDR3 gives the full variable domain: KAGVTQTPRYLIKTRGQQVTLSCSPISGHRSVSWYQQTPGQGLQFLFEYFSETQRNKGNFPGRFSGRQFSNSRSEMNVSTLELGDSALYLCASSLGQGAQTWGGIQYFGAGTRLSVL.

This sequence joins TRBV7-6 and TRBJ2-5; TRBD1 is a possible D gene (6 bases). Trimming removed 5 bases at V and 5 bases at J, with 18 bases between. CDR1 is SGHVS, CDR2 FNYEAQ, per germline. CDR3 length: 15 residues. The CDR3 region is CASSSGQGWLETQYF. The CDR3 coding sequence is TGTGCCAGCAGCAGCGGTCAGGGGTGGTTGGAGACCCAGTACTTC.

There are a few counts of this clone. This rearrangement joins TRBV6-5 to TRBJ2-7; 10 positions match TRBD2. V was pared by 2 bases and J by 5 bases, with 6 bases of the junction left unmatched. The CDR3 consists of 15 residues. From germline, CDR1 is MNHEY and CDR2 SVGAGI. The CDR3 DNA reads TGTGCCAGCAGTTACCCCGGGACTAGCGTCAACGAGCAGTACTTC. Amino acid sequence: CASSYPGTSVNEQYF.

The chain has TRBV3-1 (or the pseudogene TRBV3-2) and TRBJ1-1; TRBD1 is a possible D gene (5 bases). This CDR3 spans 13 amino acids. The germline V and J ends were trimmed by 1 base and 6 bases, with 9 bases remaining between them. Germline V lookup: CDR1 LGHDT, CDR2 YNNKEL (reference sequence). CDR3 protein: CASSQGTTAEAFF. In DNA form, the CDR3 reads TGTGCCAGCAGCCAAGGTACGACAGCTGAAGCTTTCTTT.

The table lists this clone with a count of one. The chain joins TRBV7-2 to TRBJ2-7; 9 nucleotides align to TRBD1. CDR1 and CDR2 from the germline V gene are SGHTA and FQGNSA. After removal of 3 bases from V and 1 base from J, the junction contained 10 bases not matched to a gene. The CDR3 loop spans 17 amino acids. The DNA of the CDR3 is TGTGCCAGCAGCTTTAAAACTCCGGGACAGGGATCCTACGAGCAGTACTTC. This sequence encodes CASSFKTPGQGSYEQYF. The full variable domain, with the rest looked up from reference TRBV7-2 and TRBJ2-7, is GAGVSQSPSNKVTEKGKDVELRCDPISGHTALYWYRQSLGQGLEFLIYFQGNSAPDKSGLPSDRFSAERTGGSVSTLTIQRTQQEDSAVYLCASSFKTPGQGSYEQYFGPGTRLTVT.

The J gene is TRBJ2-7, the V gene TRBV28; D possibly corresponds to TRBD2 (5 bases). The ends were cut back, 5 bases at V and 0 bases at J, with 5 bases in the middle. CDR3 length equals 12 residues. Germline V gene sequence: CDR1 MDHEN, CDR2 SYDVKM. The CDR3 sequence: CASSEGSYEQYF. The CDR3 nucleotides are TGTGCCAGCAGTGAGGGCTCCTACGAGCAGTACTTC.

In this sample, this clone turned up once. V is TRBV5-1 and J is TRBJ2-3, with 8 bases fitting TRBD2. Germline V gives CDR1 SGHRS, CDR2 YFSETQ. The CDR3 is 15 residues long. The V segment lost 1 base and the J segment 6 bases; nucleotides outside the gene matches: 7. The CDR3 DNA follows: TGCGCCAGCAGCTTGACTAGCGGCCCGAGTGATACGCAGTATTTT. Translation gives CASSLTSGPSDTQYF.

The chain links TRBV6-5 to TRBJ2-7; 10 bases align to TRBD2. The length of the CDR3 is 15 residues. The junction had 9 bases not matched to a gene; V was cut back by 4 bases and J by 6 bases. CDR1 MNHEY and CDR2 SVGAGI come from the germline V gene. CDR3 sequence reads: CASSSPGLASAEQYF. The DNA of the CDR3 is TGTGCCAGCAGTTCCCCGGGACTAGCGAGCGCCGAGCAGTACTTC.

This clone was counted only a few times. The V and J genes are TRBV4-1 and TRBJ2-2; weak D call: TRBD1 (5 bases). Trimming took off 2 bases at V and 9 bases at J, with 19 bases between the two ends. The CDR3 consists of 16 residues. Germline-derived CDR1 and CDR2 are MGHRA and YSYEKL. CDR3 loop: CASSQTKGERGRELFF. CDR3 coding DNA: TGCGCCAGCAGCCAAACCAAAGGGGAACGCGGCAGGGAGCTGTTTTTT.

This clone was detected only once. V is TRBV5-1 and J is TRBJ2-2; 10 positions agree with TRBD1. The CDR3 loop spans 16 amino acids. Germline assignment: CDR1 SGHRS and CDR2 YFSETQ. Trimming at V came to 2 bases and at J to 0 bases, leaving 1 base not matched to a gene. In nucleotides, the CDR3 is TGCGCCAGCAGCTTCGGGACAGGGGCGAACACCGGGGAGCTGTTTTTT. Its translation: CASSFGTGANTGELFF.

The CDR3, as DNA: TGCAGCGTTGCGGACATAGGGTTGGGGGAGCTGTTTTTT. This translates into CSVADIGLGELFF. This sequence joins TRBV29-1 and TRBJ2-2, with D possibly TRBD1 on 5 matching bases. V was cut by 4 bases and J by 8 bases, with 14 bases left in between. Germline V gene lookup returns CDR1 SQVTM and CDR2 ANQGSEA. This CDR3 region has 13 residues.

This clone occurred once. The chain is built from TRBV7-2 and TRBJ2-7, with 8 bases fitting TRBD2. The CDR3 has 15 amino acids. The germline gives CDR1 SGHTA, CDR2 FQGNSA. The J segment lost 5 bases and the V segment lost 4 bases, leaving 10 bases of the junction unmatched. In DNA, the CDR3 is TGTGCCAGCAGCTCCATGGCGGGGGGCAGGAACGAGCAGTACTTC. It yields the protein CASSSMAGGRNEQYF.

The chain is built from TRBV7-9 and TRBJ2-6; D unresolved. The V and J ends lost 5 bases and 0 bases respectively, with 8 bases between them. The CDR3 is made up of 15 amino acids. CDR1 is SEHNR, CDR2 FQNEAQ, per germline (reference sequence). Here the CDR3 DNA reads TGTGCCAGCAGCAAGAGCCGCTCTGGGGCCAACGTCCTGACTTTC. Encoded protein: CASSKSRSGANVLTF.

The chain employs TRBV27 and TRBJ2-3; TRBD2 agrees at 13 bases. With V trimmed by 8 bases and J by 3 bases, 8 bases remained unmatched. There are 16 residues in the CDR3. Germline CDR1 MNHEY, CDR2 SMNVEV (reference sequence). In nucleotides, the CDR3 is TGTGCCAGCGTCGGGGAGACTAGCGGGAGGACAGATACGCAGTATTTT. This sequence encodes CASVGETSGRTDTQYF.

This rearrangement joins TRBV6-5 to TRBJ1-1; 9 positions agree with TRBD1. V trimming: 5 bases; J trimming: 1 base; junction bases outside the gene matches: 5. The CDR3 is 15 residues long. Germline CDR1 is MNHEY and CDR2 is SVGAGI. Written as DNA, the CDR3 is TGTGCCAGCAGTCCTCCGGGACAGGGGAACACTGAAGCTTTCTTT. Residues: CASSPPGQGNTEAFF.

This clone showed up just once. This chain uses TRBV19 with TRBJ1-6, with 8 bases identical to TRBD1. After removal of 7 bases from V and 9 bases from J, the junction contained 11 bases not matched to a gene. CDR3 length equals 15 residues. The germline gives CDR1 LNHDA, CDR2 SQIVND (reference sequence). CDR3 DNA: TGTGCCAGTAATATTCAACAGGGGGATGGTTCACCCCTCCACTTT. Translation gives CASNIQQGDGSPLHF.